A selection of T cell receptor beta chains follows, all from one sample in a study of blood T cell repertoires in COVID-19. Data came from immunoSEQ multiplex PCR; TCRdb stores just in-frame clones and leaves some out. The sample records 200,000 or so clones, around 85% being singletons. Sequencing input: peripheral blood. These receptors came from a human donor in a cohort sampled during active COVID-19. CDR3s include the opening cysteine and the closing phenylalanine or tryptophan. The order of the fields is V gene, CDR3 protein.

>TRBV18
CASSHQGNRAYSNQPQHF
>TRBV9
CASSVRPLGSLYF
>TRBV27
CASSGIAASSYNEQFF
>TRBV6-5
CASSYHLKGSTEAFF
>TRBV27
CASSSTSGRRYAAKNIQYF
>TRBV7-9
CASSLAASGRGDEQYF
>TRBV14
CASSQFRADSYNEQFF
>TRBV7-9
CASSLRLASETQYF
>TRBV5-1
CASSLYYSGQGESYEQYF
>TRBV4-2
CASSQGAGGTANKKLFF
>TRBV4-1
CASSQAGTGAMNTEAFF
>TRBV19
CASSIKAGGPQNEQFF
>TRBV19
CASSREREGRYEQYF
>TRBV2
CATHAGMSNSGANVLTF
>TRBV7-9
CASSLGEGNQPQHF
>TRBV5-1
CASSLGLAGIYEQYF
>TRBV11-3
CASSLEGHTEAFF
>TRBV6-1
CASSEAPDYEQYF
>TRBV19
CASSIRTGGNKRNEQFF
>TRBV4-1
CASSRQVGGYEQYF
>TRBV5-1
CASSLYGQGRETQYF
>TRBV6-5
CASLIRGHEQFF
>TRBV5-6
CASSLGAGVYEQYF
>TRBV7-2
CASSLVPGLDSYEQYF
>TRBV10-3
CAISDGRAGGSNQPQHF
>TRBV5-1
CASSTRTGGETQYF
>TRBV18
CASSPPRGQGPSGNTIYF
>TRBV6-2/TRBV6-3
CASSYFFQPQHF
>TRBV19
CASSPTGVRNTIYF
>TRBV27
CASSLGQINNEQFF
>TRBV5-4
CASSLSGRAGETQYF
>TRBV2
CASSLPGGWNQPQHF
>TRBV19
CASSMRIATNEKLFF
>TRBV30
CAWRDRAEQYF
>TRBV5-1
CASSFSAGRREQYF
>TRBV7-9
CASSLALGQGGNEQFF
>TRBV5-6
CASSLVRGSYNEQFF
>TRBV5-4
CASSLRGLATDTQYF
>TRBV27
CASRPDRGQGYTF
>TRBV15
CATSRETGGEQYF
>TRBV2
CASRTIRPDGDYGYTF
>TRBV18
CASSPGLAGGETQYF
>TRBV4-1
CASSQVEQETQYF
>TRBV7-2
CASSLRLNTEAFF
>TRBV9
CASSVGGEVAYEQYF
>TRBV6-6
CASTRTSVDTQYF
>TRBV27
CASSVQGSNYGYTF
>TRBV3-1/TRBV3-2
CASSHKLAGGSYNEQFF
>TRBV18
CASSPGTGASYEQYF
>TRBV5-6
CASSLRAGGNELHF
>TRBV28
CASSTVTRNIQYF
>TRBV10-3
CAITDSSKTGNTIYF
>TRBV27
CASSFMEGTQPQHF
>TRBV11-2
CASSLVYGRPSSYEQYF
>TRBV7-3
CASSLTGHPNVLTF